These T cell receptor beta chains were read from a single sample in a study of Ad26.COV2.S vaccination and SARS-CoV-2 variants. Using immunoSEQ multiplex PCR, the repertoire was profiled, and TCRdb retains in-frame clones only, with some absent. Here the sample spans some 340,000 clones, 85% being singletons. This sample comprised peripheral blood, obtained in a trial of Ad26.COV2.S vaccine versus placebo. The receptor source for this set is a person between 18 and 65 years old who received the Ad26.COV2.S COVID-19 vaccine or a placebo. Both conserved end residues are part of each CDR3. A D gene is named only where the DNA matches it firmly. The size field is filled for only some rows; it gives once, few, many or a size class.

>TRBJ1-1|TRBV12-5|.|.
TGTGCTAGTGGTTTGGCTGGAAACACTGAAGCTTTCTTT
CASGLAGNTEAFF
>TRBJ2-3|TRBV9|.|.
TGTGCCAGCAGCCCCGGGGTACTCACAGATACGCAGTATTTT
CASSPGVLTDTQYF
>TRBJ2-5|TRBV6-5|.|.
TGTGCCAGCCGCCGGGCTCCCGATACAGAGACCCAGTACTTC
CASRRAPDTETQYF
>TRBJ1-6|TRBV9|TRBD1|.
TGTGCCAGCAGCGCCGGGACAGGGGCTAATTCACCCCTCCACTTT
CASSAGTGANSPLHF
>TRBJ1-6|TRBV2|.|.
TGTGCCAGCAGCGTACCACCCTCACCCCTCCACTTT
CASSVPPSPLHF
>TRBJ2-1|TRBV7-9|.|.
TGTGCCAGCAGCCCTAGGGACTTCCAGAATGAGCAGTTCTTC
CASSPRDFQNEQFF
>TRBJ1-2|TRBV6-1|.|.
TGTGCCAGCAGTGAACTGGGAGTAGTCTCTAATGGCTACACCTTC
CASSELGVVSNGYTF
>TRBJ1-6|TRBV3-1/TRBV3-2|TRBD1|.
TGTGCCAGCCGCCCCCCCGGGACAGGGGCCTTTGGATCACCCCTCCACTTT
CASRPPGTGAFGSPLHF
>TRBJ2-3|TRBV7-9|.|.
TGTGCCAGCAGCCCGAGCGGGCGCACAGATACGCAGTATTTT
CASSPSGRTDTQYF
>TRBJ1-3|TRBV6-1|.|.
TGTGCCAGCAGTGATAATGGTGCATCTGGAAACACCATATATTTT
CASSDNGASGNTIYF
>TRBJ1-6|TRBV5-5|TRBD1|.
TGTGCCAGCAGCTTGGAACAGGGGAGGAATTCACCCCTCCACTTT
CASSLEQGRNSPLHF
>TRBJ2-3|TRBV19|TRBD2|.
TGTGCCAGTAGTATAAGGACTAGCGGACGCACAGATACGCAGTATTTT
CASSIRTSGRTDTQYF
>TRBJ2-5|TRBV7-9|TRBD2|.
TGTGCCAGCAGCCCCTTTAGCGGGGGGTACCAAGAGACCCAGTACTTC
CASSPFSGGYQETQYF
>TRBJ2-7|TRBV4-2|TRBD1|.
TGTGCCAGCAGCCAAGACCTGGCCGGGACAGGGGTAAACGAGCAGTACTTC
CASSQDLAGTGVNEQYF
>TRBJ2-3|TRBV19|TRBD2|once
TGTGCCAGTAGTTATCGGAGTAGCGGGGGAACAGATACGCAGTATTTT
CASSYRSSGGTDTQYF
>TRBJ1-2|TRBV5-8|.|once
TGTGCCAGCAGCTCCCAACGTATAGACAGATACGGGTCCTATGGCTACACCTTC
CASSSQRIDRYGSYGYTF
>TRBJ1-1|TRBV5-1|.|.
TGCGCCAGCAGCGTTCTTTTGAACACTGAAGCTTTCTTT
CASSVLLNTEAFF
>TRBJ1-1|TRBV30|.|.
TGTGCCTGGAATCCCATTGTGAACACTGAAGCTTTCTTT
CAWNPIVNTEAFF
>TRBJ2-3|TRBV7-3|TRBD1|.
TGTGCCAGCAGCCCCAGTGGAGGACAGGGGTTTGGTACGCAGTATTTT
CASSPSGGQGFGTQYF
>TRBJ2-1|TRBV5-1|.|once
TGCGCCAGCAGCTTGGTCAGGGACGAGCAGTTCTTC
CASSLVRDEQFF
>TRBJ1-1|TRBV29-1|TRBD1|.
TGCAGCCACACTAGACAGGGTAGGTGGACTGAAGCTTTCTTT
CSHTRQGRWTEAFF
>TRBJ2-1|TRBV5-1|TRBD2|.
TGCGCCAGCAGCTTGATGGGAGGGAATTCCTACAATGAGCAGTTCTTC
CASSLMGGNSYNEQFF